Given below is one TCR beta chain in context. Its antigen is still unknown. Within one base of it there is no much larger clone, and no base qualities were kept. TCRbeta CDR3 regions were amplified from genomic DNA using the immunoSEQ Assay, a bias-controlled multiplex PCR. For the original study's pipeline: The number of nucleated cells in each sample was estimated from the amplification of reference gene primers within the assay. To quantify the absolute abundance of each unique TCRbeta CDR3 rearrangement, sequence reads were collapsed and filtered. Productive Simpson clonality was computed per sample as the square root of Simpson's diversity index over productive rearrangements. TCRdb obtained this table from immuneACCESS and retained in-frame rearrangements with V and J assigned. These tables miss some clones; where compared with another copy, unresolved V genes account for less than half of the shortfall, and the remainder is unexplained. The V and J calls and clone size come from that table; D and trimming were worked out from the DNA. Recorded for this sample are 350,000 to 450,000 clones; around four fifths of them occurred a single time. The ten largest clones add up to approximately 5% of the sample.

The sample originates from a study of blood T cell repertoires in COVID-19 (TCRdb year 2020). Describing the broader study: The collaborator samples originated in the United States, Italy and Spain and spanned the acute and convalescent phases of COVID-19. The material from the prospective study consisted of cDNA or gDNA derived from T cells, B-cell-depleted T cells, or PBMCs. A freely available public database, intended as a resource for researchers studying the immune response to SARS-CoV-2, is where the repertoires were released. Where available, HLA class I and class II types were taken from metadata supplied by the sample provider and were not determined by assay-based typing. Samples were obtained from the ongoing ImmuneRACE study (first 160 participants) and from 1,254 subjects provided by 6 global collaborators. Sample metadata almost always included a de-identified subject ID, COVID-19 status, age in years and sex. The dataset comprised deeply sampled blood TCRbeta repertoires from subjects exposed to, actively infected with, or recovered from COVID-19.

For CDR1 and CDR2, the germline V gene lists SGHRS and YFSETQ. The CDR3 has 15 amino acids, counting the end cysteine and phenylalanine. Just the 45-base CDR3 DNA is kept, in frame starting at base 1. V and J are truncated by 0 bases and 2 bases respectively, leaving an intervening sequence of 11 bases. In the prospective study, participants were roughly 18 to 95 years old, resided in about 25 geographic areas of the United States, and were enrolled through a virtual design. To assign participants to cohorts, the prospective study relied on clinical history that participants themselves reported in a screening survey and a study questionnaire. Recovered participants in ImmuneRACE Cohort 3 were defined as having two consecutive negative NP/OP PCR tests, clearance from a healthcare professional, or resolution of symptoms. Each participant in the prospective study had whole blood, serum and a nasopharyngeal or oropharyngeal swab collected by mobile phlebotomists. Over a 2-month period, participants in the prospective study had the option of providing additional blood draws and questionnaires. Before DNA extraction, blood samples from the prospective study were shipped at room temperature or frozen.

Beyond this particular receptor, the publication reports: The amount of clinical and demographic metadata varied by source and participant and was provided uncurated.

Sequencing was performed on PBMCs or T cells enriched from blood (not recorded which). The TCR comes from a woman between 45 and 60 years old who had recovered from COVID-19. The chain is assembled from TRBV5-1 and TRBJ1-1; 5 matching bases give a weak D call of TRBD1. CDR3 loop: CASSLVAGYNTEAFF. The sequenced DNA: TGCGCCAGCAGCTTGGTAGCAGGGTACAACACTGAAGCTTTCTTT.